Detailed here is one T cell receptor (beta chain). Its recognized antigen is unknown. No quality values exist for individual bases; no much larger clone is one base distant. The entry originates in a study of blood T cell repertoires in COVID-19 (TCRdb year 2020). Regarding the study in general: Samples covering the acute and convalescent phases of COVID-19 were provided by collaborators in the United States, Italy and Spain. The material from the prospective study consisted of cDNA or gDNA derived from T cells, B-cell-depleted T cells, or PBMCs. The dataset comprised deeply sampled blood TCRbeta repertoires from subjects exposed to, actively infected with, or recovered from COVID-19. The repertoires were released in a freely available public database intended as a resource for research on the immune response to SARS-CoV-2. Samples were obtained from the ongoing ImmuneRACE study (first 160 participants) and from 1,000 to 1,500 subjects provided by 6 global collaborators. Sample metadata almost always included a de-identified subject ID, COVID-19 status, age in years and sex. Where HLA class I and class II types were available, the types were taken from metadata supplied by the sample provider, not from assay-based typing. Points the paper makes about the study in general: The amount of clinical and demographic metadata varied by source and participant and was provided uncurated.

The immunoSEQ Assay, a bias-controlled multiplex PCR, was used to amplify TCRbeta CDR3 regions from genomic DNA. In the authors' own workflow: Within the assay, amplification of reference gene primers was used to estimate how many nucleated cells each sample contained. To quantify the absolute abundance of each unique TCRbeta CDR3 rearrangement, sequence reads were collapsed and filtered. Productive Simpson clonality was computed per sample as the square root of Simpson's diversity index over productive rearrangements. The source is immuneACCESS, and TCRdb retained only in-frame sequences with V and J called. Part of the clones is not carried over; for the studies checked, unresolved V genes explain less than half of this, and the remainder is unexplained. The D gene and trimming were derived from the DNA, and the V and J assignments and clone size from that table. A total of hundreds of thousands of clones appear in this sample, around 84% of them only once. The ten most abundant clones make up roughly 1.3% of the sample.

Taken from cysteine to phenylalanine, the CDR3 has 14 residues. Only the CDR3 region is kept as DNA, spanning 42 bases read in frame from base 1. A distance of 13 bases separates the germline ends of V and J, which lose 5 bases and 5 bases respectively. Collaborating institutions collected whole blood in K2EDTA tubes following their own protocols. For TCRbeta analysis, collaborators shipped samples in one of three forms: frozen whole blood, isolated PBMCs, or DNA extracted from either of those sample types. The sequenced sample consisted of peripheral blood. The source is a man in his 70s with acute or convalescent COVID-19. The V gene is TRBV23-1 and the J gene is TRBJ2-1, with TRBD1 tentatively as D gene (6 bases match). TRBV23-1 is annotated as an ORF whose role is uncertain. The CDR3 in this case is CASSTGKVDNEQFF. The DNA reads as follows: TGCGCCAGCAGTACAGGGAAAGTGGACAATGAGCAGTTCTTC.